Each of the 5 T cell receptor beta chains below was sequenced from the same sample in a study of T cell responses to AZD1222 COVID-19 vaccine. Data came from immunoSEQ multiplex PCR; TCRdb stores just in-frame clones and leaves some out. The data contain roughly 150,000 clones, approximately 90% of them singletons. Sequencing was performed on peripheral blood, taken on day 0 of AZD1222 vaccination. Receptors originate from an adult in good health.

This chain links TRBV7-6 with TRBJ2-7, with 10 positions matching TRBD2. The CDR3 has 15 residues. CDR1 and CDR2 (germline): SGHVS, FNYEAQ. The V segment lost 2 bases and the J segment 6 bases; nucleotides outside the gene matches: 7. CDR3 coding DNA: TGTGCCAGCAGCTTATCGAGCGGGAGGGCGTCCGAGCAGTACTTC. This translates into CASSLSSGRASEQYF. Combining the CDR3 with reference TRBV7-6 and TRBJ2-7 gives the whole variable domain GAGVSQSPRYKVTKRGQDVALRCDPISGHVSLYWYRQALGQGPEFLTYFNYEAQQDKSGLPNDRFSAERPEGSISTLTIQRTEQRDSAMYRCASSLSSGRASEQYFGPGTRLTVT.

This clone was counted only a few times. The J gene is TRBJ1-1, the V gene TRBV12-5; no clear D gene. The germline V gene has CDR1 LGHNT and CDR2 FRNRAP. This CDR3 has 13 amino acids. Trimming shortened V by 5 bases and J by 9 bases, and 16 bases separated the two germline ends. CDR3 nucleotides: TGTGCTAGTGGTATCTCTCCGCGGGATAAAGCTTTCTTT. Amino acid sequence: CASGISPRDKAFF.

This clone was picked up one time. DNA for the CDR3: TGTGCCAGCAGCTTAGTAGGTACCCCTAATTCACCCCTCCACTTT. As protein: CASSLVGTPNSPLHF. V is TRBV13 and J is TRBJ1-6; D not certain. The V end was cut by 1 base, the J end by 6 bases, with 10 bases between. Germline values: CDR1 PRHDT, CDR2 FYEKMQ (reference sequence). This CDR3 has 15 residues. Looking up the rest from reference TRBV13 and TRBJ1-6 gives the full variable domain: AAGVIQSPRHLIKEKRETATLKCYPIPRHDTVYWYQQGPGQDPQFLISFYEKMQSDKGSIPDRFSAQQFSDYHSELNMSSLELGDSALYFCASSLVGTPNSPLHFGNGTRLTVT.

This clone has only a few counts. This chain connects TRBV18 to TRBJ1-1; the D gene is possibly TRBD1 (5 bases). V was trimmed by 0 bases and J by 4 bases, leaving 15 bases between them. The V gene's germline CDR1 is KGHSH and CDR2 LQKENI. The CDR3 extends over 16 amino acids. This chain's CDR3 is CASSPPGPGPSTEAFF. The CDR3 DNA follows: TGTGCCAGCTCACCACCGGGGCCGGGGCCCAGCACTGAAGCTTTCTTT.

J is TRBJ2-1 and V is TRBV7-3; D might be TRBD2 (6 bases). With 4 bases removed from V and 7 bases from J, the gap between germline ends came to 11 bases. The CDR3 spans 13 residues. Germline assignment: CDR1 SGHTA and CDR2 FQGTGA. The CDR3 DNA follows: TGTGCCAGCAGCTCGGGGACTTATAATGAGCAGTTCTTC. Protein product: CASSSGTYNEQFF.